This is a list of T cell receptor beta chains from one sample in a study of cytomegalovirus exposure and HLA in healthy donors. TCRdb keeps only in-frame clones here, not all; method: immunoSEQ multiplex PCR. Of approximately 110,000 clones listed, around 82% are singletons. Sequencing input: PBMCs. Source of these receptors: a woman in her twenties or thirties in good health and CMV-seropositive. Both conserved end residues are part of each CDR3. D genes are given only for firm matches. Where a row states a size, it is once, few, many or the class of an expanded clone; other rows omit it.

CDR3aa,CDR3nt,len,d_gene,v_gene,j_gene,abundance
CAIRASGGPDTQYF,TGTGCCATCAGGGCTAGCGGGGGCCCAGATACGCAGTATTTT,14,TRBD2,TRBV10-3,TRBJ2-3,NA
CASSSGTAYGYTF,TGTGCCAGCAGCAGCGGGACGGCGTATGGCTACACCTTC,13,NA,TRBV7-9,TRBJ1-2,NA
CASSAIGGISQPQHF,TGTGCCAGCAGTGCAATTGGGGGGATAAGTCAGCCCCAGCATTTT,15,NA,TRBV6-1,TRBJ1-5,NA
CASSLGSAAGNTIYF,TGTGCCAGCAGCTTAGGGAGTGCGGCTGGAAACACCATATATTTT,15,NA,TRBV7-6,TRBJ1-3,NA
CAISQSRDIRSPLHF,TGTGCCATCAGTCAGTCCCGGGACATTCGTTCACCCCTCCACTTT,15,NA,TRBV10-3,TRBJ1-6,few
CASSDGQGAAQPQHF,TGCGCCAGCAGCGACGGACAGGGGGCGGCTCAGCCCCAGCATTTT,15,TRBD1,TRBV5-1,TRBJ1-5,once
CAISEDRTIIYEQYF,TGTGCCATCAGTGAGGACAGGACGATTATCTACGAGCAGTACTTC,15,NA,TRBV10-3,TRBJ2-7,NA
CASSQVAGQHYGYTF,TGCGCCAGCAGCCAAGTCGCCGGACAGCACTATGGCTACACCTTC,15,NA,TRBV4-1,TRBJ1-2,NA
CASSLVGGRDGTDTQYF,TGTGCCAGCAGCTTAGTTGGTGGGCGGGACGGCACAGATACGCAGTATTTT,17,NA,TRBV7-2,TRBJ2-3,NA
CASSPKTGDSNYGYTF,TGTGCCAGCTCACCAAAGACAGGGGATTCTAACTATGGCTACACCTTC,16,TRBD1,TRBV18,TRBJ1-2,NA
CATSRDRSEAFF,TGTGCCACCAGCAGAGACCGCAGTGAAGCTTTCTTT,12,NA,TRBV15,TRBJ1-1,NA
CASSSRLIQQGWYTF,TGTGCCAGCAGCTCCCGACTAATTCAACAGGGGTGGTACACCTTC,15,TRBD1,TRBV13,TRBJ1-2,NA
CASSFLGASWGGEQYF,TGTGCCAGCAGCTTTCTTGGGGCTTCCTGGGGGGGCGAGCAGTACTTC,16,TRBD2,TRBV7-2,TRBJ2-7,NA
CSVEGASGRASYEQYF,TGCAGCGTTGAGGGGGCTAGCGGGAGGGCGAGCTACGAGCAGTACTTC,16,TRBD2,TRBV29-1,TRBJ2-7,NA
CASSLGDTYEQYF,TGCGCCAGCAGCCTTGGGGACACCTACGAGCAGTACTTC,13,NA,TRBV5-1,TRBJ2-7,NA
CASSTRDREGGNTIYF,TGTGCCAGCAGCACCCGGGACAGGGAGGGAGGAAACACCATATATTTT,16,TRBD1,TRBV7-9,TRBJ1-3,NA
CAISSDRAAVGGELFF,TGTGCCATCAGCTCAGACAGGGCCGCGGTGGGCGGGGAGCTGTTTTTT,16,TRBD1,TRBV10-3,TRBJ2-2,NA
CASSLAGQGGDTQYF,TGCGCCAGCAGCTTGGCAGGACAAGGTGGAGATACGCAGTATTTT,15,NA,TRBV5-1,TRBJ2-3,NA
CASNSWEGGEQYF,TGTGCCAGCAATTCCTGGGAAGGGGGCGAGCAGTACTTC,13,NA,TRBV6-5,TRBJ2-7,NA